This T cell receptor (beta chain) originates from a study of graft-versus-host responses after intestinal transplantation. The study, taken as a whole, reports: Recipient marrow contained GvH clones, some of which appeared first in ileum or blood.

TCRdb keeps only in-frame clones here, not all; method: immunoSEQ multiplex PCR. The sample records around 97,000 clones, 75% to 95% being singletons. Germline assignment: CDR1 SGHDT and CDR2 YYEEEE. The CDR3 loop spans 14 amino acids. Deletions cut 2 bases from V and 6 bases from J, with 12 bases between. As regards this clone: Its antigen remains unidentified.

V is TRBV5-6 and J is TRBJ2-1; D unclear. The sequences come from unstimulated CD8+ T cells sorted from spleen or lymph node cells, collected before intestinal transplant. The receptor's source is a human donor who received an intestinal transplant. Here the CDR3 DNA reads TGTGCCAGCAGCTTCATCTCAGGAGTCAATGAGCAGTTCTTC. This sequence encodes CASSFISGVNEQFF.